These 17 T cell receptor beta chains originate from one sample sequenced in a study of identifying expanded T cells in peripheral blood. Clones were sequenced by immunoSEQ multiplex PCR, and TCRdb holds only the in-frame ones, with some missing. The repertoire holds around 100,000 clones, with roughly 88% as singletons. Sequenced: blood. The receptors were sampled from a person aged 18 to 75 in good health.

This chain joins TRBV27 and TRBJ2-5; TRBD1 agrees at 7 bases. Losses at the gene ends were 2 bases for V and 5 bases for J; bases not matched to a gene: 2. CDR3 length: 13 residues. Germline CDR1 MNHEY, CDR2 SMNVEV (reference sequence). The CDR3 sequence: CASSLEQGETQYF. CDR3 nucleotide sequence: TGTGCCAGCAGTTTAGAACAGGGGGAGACCCAGTACTTC.

The gene calls are TRBV7-2 and TRBJ1-1; D is possibly TRBD1 (5 bases). The germline V gene encodes CDR1 SGHTA and CDR2 FQGNSA. This CDR3 region has 13 residues. Deletions cut 1 base from V and 3 bases from J, with 6 bases between. The CDR3 reads CASSLGQYTEAFF. The CDR3 DNA reads TGTGCCAGCAGCTTAGGACAGTACACTGAAGCTTTCTTT.

The chain recombines TRBV7-6 with TRBJ1-5; D is perhaps TRBD1 (5 bases). Germline CDR1 reads SGHVS; CDR2 reads FNYEAQ. V was shortened by 1 base and J by 5 bases, with 9 bases between the two germline ends. The CDR3 consists of 14 residues. The CDR3 region is CASSLGDRDQPQHF. CDR3 nucleotides: TGTGCCAGCAGCTTAGGCGACAGAGATCAGCCCCAGCATTTT.

This chain links TRBV6-6 with TRBJ2-1; the D gene is possibly TRBD2 (6 bases). The CDR3 length is 13 residues. V lost 4 bases and J 7 bases, leaving 11 bases between the germline ends. Germline V gives CDR1 MNHNY, CDR2 SVGAGI (reference sequence). The CDR3: CASSSSSGNEQFF. The CDR3 nucleotides read TGTGCCAGCAGTTCCTCCAGCGGGAATGAGCAGTTCTTC.

The V call is TRBV9, the J call TRBJ1-1; D is uncertain. CDR1 is SGDLS and CDR2 is YYNGEE in the germline V gene. The V gene lost 0 bases and the J gene lost 6 bases, with 12 bases spanning the gap. There are 14 residues in the CDR3. CDR3 loop: CASSVDGRSSEAFF. CDR3 DNA sequence: TGTGCCAGCAGCGTAGACGGCAGGAGCTCTGAAGCTTTCTTT.

The V gene is TRBV6-6, the J gene TRBJ1-2; 7 positions agree with TRBD1. Germline-derived CDR1 and CDR2 are MNHNY and SVGAGI (reference sequence). J lost 3 bases, V lost 7 bases, and 14 bases had no gene match. The CDR3 loop spans 16 amino acids. CDR3 residues: CASNDSGQRRDYGYTF. CDR3 sequence (DNA): TGTGCCAGCAATGACTCGGGACAGAGGAGGGACTATGGCTACACCTTC.

The rearrangement links TRBV18 to TRBJ1-1; TRBD1 matches at 8 bases. The trim removed 1 base at V and 5 bases at J, leaving 6 bases unmatched. This CDR3 is 15 amino acids long. The germline gives CDR1 KGHSH, CDR2 LQKENI. The CDR3 DNA is TGTGCCAGCTCACCACGGGACAGGCAAGTAACTGAAGCTTTCTTT. Amino acid sequence: CASSPRDRQVTEAFF.

The chain uses TRBV10-3 and TRBJ2-5, with D perhaps given as TRBD1 or TRBD2 (5 bases each). CDR3 length equals 14 residues. The germline CDR1 and CDR2 sequences are ENHRY and SYGVKD. Trimming took 0 bases from V and 10 from J, leaving 15 bases between them. The DNA of the CDR3 is TGTGCCATCAGTGAGTCTGGTAGCTCGAGGGGCCAGTACTTC. This encodes CAISESGSSRGQYF.

V usage is TRBV11-2 and J usage is TRBJ2-1; D uncertain. This CDR3 comprises 13 residues. Germline values: CDR1 SGHAT, CDR2 FQNNGV. V was trimmed by 5 bases and J by 6 bases, leaving 11 bases between them. The CDR3 loop reads CASSPTERNEQFF. The CDR3 DNA sequence: TGTGCCAGCAGCCCTACGGAACGCAATGAGCAGTTCTTC.

The chain joins TRBV7-3 to TRBJ2-7, with TRBD1 as a possible D gene (6 bases). Trimming took 3 bases from V and 5 from J, leaving 23 bases between them. There are 17 residues in the CDR3. Germline V CDR1 and CDR2: SGHTA, FQGTGA. The CDR3 DNA reads TGTGCCAGCAGCTTTCATCGTGACCAGGGGTTCAGCAACGAGCAGTACTTC. Its translation: CASSFHRDQGFSNEQYF.

The chain couples TRBV5-6 to TRBJ1-3; D ambiguous. The V and J ends lost 3 bases and 3 bases respectively, with 13 bases between them. CDR1 and CDR2 from the germline V gene are SGHDT and YYEEEE. The CDR3 is made up of 15 amino acids. This CDR3 is CASSSAVGFGNTIYF. The CDR3 region has the DNA TGTGCCAGCAGCTCGGCCGTGGGGTTTGGAAACACCATATATTTT.

This clone has more than one count but fewer than ten. This chain joins TRBV2 and TRBJ2-1; D is possibly TRBD1 or TRBD2 (5 bases each). Germline V gene lookup returns CDR1 SNHLY and CDR2 FYNNEI. Trimming pared 3 bases from V and 10 bases from J, leaving 16 bases between. The CDR3 length is 14 residues. This CDR3 reads CASSDGQGDIEQFF. CDR3 in DNA: TGTGCCAGCAGTGACGGGCAGGGAGACATCGAGCAGTTCTTC.

This chain's CDR3 is CASATREDGETQYF. Written as DNA, the CDR3 is TGTGCCAGCGCGACACGGGAAGACGGAGAGACCCAGTACTTC. This chain connects TRBV7-9 to TRBJ2-5; D is perhaps TRBD2 (5 bases). This CDR3 has 14 amino acids. Trimming stripped 8 bases from V and 4 bases from J, with 17 bases between. The germline CDR1 and CDR2 sequences are SEHNR and FQNEAQ (reference sequence).

The chain recombines TRBV7-3 with TRBJ1-1, with 9 bases identical to TRBD1. V gave up 6 bases and J gave up 6 bases; unmatched junction bases: 5. Germline V gives CDR1 SGHTA, CDR2 FQGTGA. The CDR3 loop spans 13 amino acids. CDR3 DNA: TGTGCCAGCAGAACCCGACAGGGGGCTGAAGCTTTCTTT. This codes for CASRTRQGAEAFF.

In this sample, this clone turned up once. The chain has TRBV2 and TRBJ1-6; D is unclear. Germline CDR1 and CDR2: SNHLY and FYNNEI. The CDR3 consists of 13 residues. Trimming left V 5 bases short and J 9 bases short, with 11 bases between. Here the CDR3 reads CASSRRIGSPLHF. CDR3 DNA: TGTGCCAGCAGTCGAAGGATCGGTTCACCCCTCCACTTT. Using reference TRBV2 and TRBJ1-6 for the parts outside the CDR3, the full variable domain is EPEVTQTPSHQVTQMGQEVILRCVPISNHLYFYWYRQILGQKVEFLVSFYNNEISEKSEIFDDQFSVERPDGSNFTLKIRSTKLEDSAMYFCASSRRIGSPLHFGNGTRLTVT.

The chain couples TRBV9 to TRBJ1-2, with 7 nucleotides matching TRBD1. The CDR3 sequence is 15 residues long. Per the germline V gene, CDR1 is SGDLS and CDR2 is YYNGEE. Germline trimming cut 2 bases from V and 3 bases from J; bases unmatched to any gene: 7. DNA of the CDR3: TGTGCCAGCAGCGTCCGGGACAGCGTTCACTATGGCTACACCTTC. Protein product: CASSVRDSVHYGYTF.

This chain joins TRBV13 and TRBJ2-3; D gene unclear. The CDR3 contains 15 residues. Trimming removed 0 bases at V and 1 base at J, with 8 bases between. Germline V CDR1 and CDR2: PRHDT, FYEKMQ (reference sequence). The CDR3 spells CASSLGSSGTDTQYF. The CDR3 DNA follows: TGTGCCAGCAGCTTAGGTTCTTCGGGCACAGATACGCAGTATTTT. Full variable domain (outside the CDR3, taken from reference TRBV13 and TRBJ2-3): AAGVIQSPRHLIKEKRETATLKCYPIPRHDTVYWYQQGPGQDPQFLISFYEKMQSDKGSIPDRFSAQQFSDYHSELNMSSLELGDSALYFCASSLGSSGTDTQYFGPGTRLTVL.